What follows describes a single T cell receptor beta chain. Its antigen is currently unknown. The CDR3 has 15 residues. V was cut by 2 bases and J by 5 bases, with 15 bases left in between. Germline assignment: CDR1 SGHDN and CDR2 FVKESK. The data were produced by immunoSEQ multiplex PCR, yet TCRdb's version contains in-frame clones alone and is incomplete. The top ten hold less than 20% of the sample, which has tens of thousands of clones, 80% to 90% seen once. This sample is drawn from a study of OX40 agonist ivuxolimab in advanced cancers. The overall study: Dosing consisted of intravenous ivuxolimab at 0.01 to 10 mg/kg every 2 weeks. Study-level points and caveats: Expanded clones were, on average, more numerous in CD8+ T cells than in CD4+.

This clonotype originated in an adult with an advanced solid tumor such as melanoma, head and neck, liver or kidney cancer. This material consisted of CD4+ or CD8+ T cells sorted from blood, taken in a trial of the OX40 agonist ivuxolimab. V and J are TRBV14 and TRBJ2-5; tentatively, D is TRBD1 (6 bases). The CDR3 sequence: CASSQNRVQKETQYF. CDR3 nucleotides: TGTGCCAGCAGCCAAAACAGGGTTCAGAAGGAGACCCAGTACTTC.